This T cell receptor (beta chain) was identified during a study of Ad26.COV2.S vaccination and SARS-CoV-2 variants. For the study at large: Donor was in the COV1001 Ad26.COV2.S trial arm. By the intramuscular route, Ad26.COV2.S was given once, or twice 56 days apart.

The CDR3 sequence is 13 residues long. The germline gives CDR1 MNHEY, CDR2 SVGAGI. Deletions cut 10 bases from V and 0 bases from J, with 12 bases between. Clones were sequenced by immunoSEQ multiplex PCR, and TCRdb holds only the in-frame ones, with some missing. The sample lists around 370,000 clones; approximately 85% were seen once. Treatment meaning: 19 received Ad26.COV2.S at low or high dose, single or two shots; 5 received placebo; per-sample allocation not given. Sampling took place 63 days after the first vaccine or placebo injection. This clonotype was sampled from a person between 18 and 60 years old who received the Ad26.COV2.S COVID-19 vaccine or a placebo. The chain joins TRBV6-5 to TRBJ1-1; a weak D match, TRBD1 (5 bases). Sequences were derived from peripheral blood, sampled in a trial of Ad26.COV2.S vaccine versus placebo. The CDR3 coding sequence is TGTGCCACTTCCGGGGCCATGAACACTGAAGCTTTCTTT. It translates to CATSGAMNTEAFF.